The 31 T cell receptor beta chains given below trace back to one sample, sequenced in a study of identical twins. TCRdb passed the 5' RACE reads through MiXCR, listing each CDR3 protein once. Seen here are hundreds of thousands of distinct CDR3 sequences, 8.6% observed once, and the top ten hold around 0.98%. The data also belong to a second study, concerning yellow fever vaccine responses in identical twins.

Sequencing input: PBMCs. The receptors shown here come from a woman aged 18-35 years in good health.

The CDR3 is CASSSGLALAYEQYF. The CDR3 nucleotides read TGCGCCAGCAGCTCCGGTCTTGCACTAGCCTACGAGCAGTACTTC. This rearrangement joins TRBV5-1 to TRBJ2-7; possible D gene TRBD2, 5 bases. V was pared by 3 bases and J by 2 bases, with 15 bases between. Germline V gene lookup returns CDR1 SGHRS and CDR2 YFSETQ. This CDR3 spans 15 amino acids.

The V and J genes are TRBV21-1 and TRBJ2-7. TRBV21-1 is a documented pseudogene. The CDR3 contains 16 residues. The CDR3 coding sequence is TGTGCCAGCAGCAAGGAAGTACGTATATCGCCCTACGAGCAGTACTTC. Protein product: CASSKEVRISPYEQYF.

This chain joins TRBV2 and TRBJ2-7; a weak D match, TRBD2 (5 bases). V was clipped by 4 bases and J by 0 bases, with 16 bases between them. The V gene's germline CDR1 is SNHLY and CDR2 FYNNEI. The CDR3 length is 16 residues. The CDR3 reads CASSVRVNTSSYEQYF. In nucleotides, the CDR3 is TGTGCCAGCAGTGTTCGGGTGAATACTAGCTCCTACGAGCAGTACTTC.

V is TRBV7-9 and J is TRBJ2-7; tentative D call: TRBD1 (6 bases). The CDR3 is 17 residues long. CDR1 SEHNR and CDR2 FQNEAQ come from the germline V gene (reference sequence). The V end was cut by 4 bases, the J end by 6 bases, with 25 bases between. This CDR3 is CASSSTTGTNIGGEQYF. CDR3 coding DNA: TGTGCCAGCAGCTCGACCACCGGGACAAATATAGGTGGCGAGCAGTACTTC. The whole variable domain, filled in from reference TRBV7-9 and TRBJ2-7, reads DTGVSQNPRHKITKRGQNVTFRCDPISEHNRLYWYRQTLGQGPEFLTYFQNEAQLEKSRLLSDRFSAERPKGSFSTLEIQRTEQGDSAMYLCASSSTTGTNIGGEQYFGPGTRLTVT.

This clonotype was seen a handful of times. The chain joins TRBV18 to TRBJ2-3; D gene unclear. Germline CDR1 is KGHSH and CDR2 is LQKENI. V shed 3 bases and J shed 0 bases, with 7 bases lying between them. The CDR3 is 14 amino acids. The CDR3 nucleotides read TGTGCCAGCTCACCGAGCAGGAGCACAGATACGCAGTATTTT. This translates into CASSPSRSTDTQYF. The entire variable domain, with the rest obtained from reference TRBV18 and TRBJ2-3, is as follows: NAGVMQNPRHLVRRRGQEARLRCSPMKGHSHVYWYRQLPEEGLKFMVYLQKENIIDESGMPKERFSAEFPKEGPSILRIQQVVRGDSAAYFCASSPSRSTDTQYFGPGTRLTVL.

The rearrangement joins TRBV7-6 to TRBJ2-6; D may be TRBD1 (5 bases). In germline, CDR1 is SGHVS, CDR2 FNYEAQ. V was clipped by 2 bases and J by 0 bases, with 11 bases between them. There are 17 residues in the CDR3. CDR3: CASSLWHRNSGANVLTF. CDR3 nucleotides: TGTGCCAGCAGCTTATGGCACAGGAACTCTGGGGCCAACGTCCTGACTTTC.

This clonotype was seen a handful of times. The chain has TRBV20-1 and TRBJ2-5, with 7 bases aligning to TRBD2. Unmatched junction bases numbered 15, after V lost 6 bases and J lost 5 bases. The CDR3 runs to 15 residues. Germline V CDR1 and CDR2: DFQATT, SNEGSKA (reference sequence). The DNA for the CDR3 is TGCAGTGCCAGCCCGGTCCCTAGCGGTCGGGAGACCCAGTACTTC. It yields the protein CSASPVPSGRETQYF.

The rearrangement links TRBV20-1 to TRBJ2-7, with a tentative D call TRBD2 (6 bases). CDR3 size: 17 residues. Germline V gives CDR1 DFQATT, CDR2 SNEGSKA (reference sequence). V lost 0 bases and J lost 3, with 21 bases in between. The CDR3 DNA sequence: TGCAGTGCTAGAGATTGGATAGGAGGGCCCCCCGACTACGAGCAGTACTTC. Its translation is CSARDWIGGPPDYEQYF.

This clonotype came up a few times. This CDR3 is CATSGLTSEQYF. CDR3 bases: TGTGCCACCAGCGGATTAACCAGCGAGCAGTACTTC. The J gene is TRBJ2-7, the V gene TRBV15; no reliable D call. This CDR3 is built from 12 residues. The germline V gene encodes CDR1 LNHNV and CDR2 YYDKDF (reference sequence). Trimming pared 5 bases from V and 6 bases from J, leaving 11 bases between.

The chain uses TRBV4-2 and TRBJ2-5; D is unclear. Germline values: CDR1 LGHNA, CDR2 YNFKEQ. The CDR3 is 15 residues long. The germline V and J ends were trimmed by 1 base and 0 bases, with 9 bases remaining between them. CDR3 DNA: TGTGCCAGCAGCCAAGGCTCCAGCGACCAAGAGACCCAGTACTTC. This gives the protein CASSQGSSDQETQYF.

The sample holds a few counts of this clonotype. CDR3 coding DNA: TGCAGCGTTGATGATCCCTCCAGTAGCAATGAGCAGTTCTTC. Protein: CSVDDPSSSNEQFF. The chain links TRBV29-1 to TRBJ2-1, with D unclear. Germline values: CDR1 SQVTM, CDR2 ANQGSEA. The CDR3 is made up of 14 amino acids. Trimming took off 3 bases at V and 6 bases at J, with 15 bases between the two ends.

This clonotype was recorded many times. The chain combines TRBV12-3 or TRBV12-4 with TRBJ2-5; D might be TRBD1 (6 bases). The CDR3 covers 15 residues. V lost 2 bases and J 2 bases, leaving 12 bases between the germline ends. In DNA, the CDR3 is TGTGCCAGCAGTTTATGGGGGCCAGCACAAGAGACCCAGTACTTC. Translation gives CASSLWGPAQETQYF.

The chain couples TRBV6-2 or TRBV6-3 to TRBJ2-7; D is ambiguous. The CDR3 is 12 amino acids. Per the germline V gene, CDR1 is MNHEY and CDR2 is SVGEGT. Trimming removed 6 bases from V and 3 bases from J, with 9 bases in between. CDR3 DNA: TGTGCCAGCAGGGACGCTGGCTACGAGCAGTACTTC. This gives the protein CASRDAGYEQYF.

This chain joins TRBV7-9 and TRBJ2-5; 10 bases match TRBD2. V lost 5 bases to trimming and J lost 5 bases; unmatched junction nucleotides: 8. Germline CDR1 reads SEHNR; CDR2 reads FQNEAQ (reference sequence). The CDR3 extends over 15 amino acids. CDR3 nucleotides: TGTGCCAGCAGCCAAGGACTAGCGGCCCCGGAGACCCAGTACTTC. It translates to CASSQGLAAPETQYF.

The chain combines TRBV19 with TRBJ2-1; D call uncertain. CDR3 length: 15 residues. CDR1 and CDR2 from the germline V gene are LNHDA and SQIVND (reference sequence). V dropped 1 base and J dropped 7 bases, with 14 bases sitting between them. CDR3 region: CASSIALFLGNEQFF. DNA of the CDR3: TGTGCCAGTAGTATAGCGCTCTTCTTGGGAAATGAGCAGTTCTTC.

This clonotype came up many times. This chain connects TRBV10-3 to TRBJ2-3; 9 bases are a match to TRBD2. The CDR3 sequence is 16 residues long. V was clipped by 4 bases and J by 3 bases; unmatched bases: 8. Germline values: CDR1 ENHRY, CDR2 SYGVKD. CDR3 in amino acids: CAISALAGSGTDTQYF. The CDR3 DNA reads as TGTGCCATCAGTGCTCTAGCGGGAAGTGGGACAGATACGCAGTATTTT.

The chain has TRBV15 and TRBJ2-5; D might be TRBD2 (5 bases). CDR1 LNHNV and CDR2 YYDKDF come from the germline V gene (reference sequence). The CDR3 extends over 13 amino acids. V lost 4 bases, J lost 5 bases, and 11 bases lay in between. CDR3 coding DNA: TGTGCCACCAGCACCAATCCGGGGGAGACCCAGTACTTC. Protein product: CATSTNPGETQYF.

This clonotype was detected only a few times. This chain links TRBV20-1 with TRBJ2-3, with 7 bases matching TRBD2. The CDR3 has 15 amino acids. Germline assignment: CDR1 DFQATT and CDR2 SNEGSKA (reference sequence). The junction had 8 bases not matched to a gene; V was cut back by 4 bases and J by 1 base. The CDR3 DNA is TGCAGTGCTACGATTTCCAGCGGGGGCACAGATACGCAGTATTTT. Its protein product is CSATISSGGTDTQYF.

This clonotype has ten or more counts. The chain uses TRBV5-6 and TRBJ2-7, with D uncertain. CDR1 and CDR2 (germline): SGHDT, YYEEEE. The CDR3 extends over 13 amino acids. Trimming took 2 bases from V and 2 from J, leaving 8 bases between them. The chain's CDR3 is CASSLTVPYEQYF. For the CDR3, the DNA is TGTGCCAGCAGCTTAACTGTGCCCTACGAGCAGTACTTC.

The chain links TRBV20-1 to TRBJ2-5; a possible D gene is TRBD2 (5 bases). The CDR3 totals 15 residues. Per germline, CDR1 DFQATT and CDR2 SNEGSKA (reference sequence). With 4 bases removed from V and 7 bases from J, the gap between germline ends came to 22 bases. CDR3 nucleotide sequence: TGCAGTGCTACATTGACCGGACCCCCACTAGGGACCCAGTACTTC. It codes for CSATLTGPPLGTQYF.

This clonotype was observed a few times. The rearrangement uses TRBV5-1 and TRBJ2-7; 9 bases fit TRBD2. The CDR3 is 15 residues long. After removal of 4 bases from V and 5 bases from J, the junction contained 10 bases not matched to a gene. Germline V gives CDR1 SGHRS, CDR2 YFSETQ. CDR3: CASSGGTSSLDEQYF. CDR3 bases: TGCGCCAGCAGCGGCGGGACTAGCAGTCTAGACGAGCAGTACTTC.

V gene TRBV7-3 combines with J gene TRBJ2-3; D uncertain. V dropped 3 bases and J dropped 6 bases, with 10 bases sitting between them. CDR1 and CDR2 from the germline V gene are SGHTA and FQGTGA. This CDR3 spans 13 amino acids. The CDR3 DNA reads as TGTGCCAGCAGCTTCGGGTTCGGGGATACGCAGTATTTT. Its protein is CASSFGFGDTQYF.

This clonotype was observed a single time. The chain employs TRBV11-2 and TRBJ2-3; TRBD1 might be the D (6 bases). The length of the CDR3 is 18 residues. Germline values: CDR1 SGHAT, CDR2 FQNNGV. Trimming pared 5 bases from V and 1 base from J, leaving 22 bases between. As DNA, the CDR3 is TGTGCCAGCAGCACTCGACAGGAGACTTTCAGGGGCACAGATACGCAGTATTTT. This codes for CASSTRQETFRGTDTQYF.

This clonotype was counted a few times. The chain is built from TRBV7-9 and TRBJ1-5, with D unclear. V gave up 3 bases and J gave up 10 bases, with 13 bases separating them. Per the germline V gene, CDR1 is SEHNR and CDR2 is FQNEAQ (reference sequence). The CDR3 spans 13 residues. This CDR3 is CASSFEEISPQHF. CDR3 nucleotide sequence: TGTGCCAGCAGCTTCGAAGAAATCAGCCCCCAGCATTTT.

The sample holds a few counts of this clonotype. This rearrangement joins TRBV18 to TRBJ1-2, with D possibly being TRBD1 (5 bases). The CDR3 sequence is 13 residues long. Germline-derived CDR1 and CDR2 are KGHSH and LQKENI. Trimming took 2 bases from V and 7 from J, leaving 11 bases between them. The CDR3 DNA is TGTGCCAGCTCACCATTAGGGGAAGCTGGCTACACCTTC. It codes for CASSPLGEAGYTF. The entire variable domain, with the rest obtained from reference TRBV18 and TRBJ1-2, is as follows: NAGVMQNPRHLVRRRGQEARLRCSPMKGHSHVYWYRQLPEEGLKFMVYLQKENIIDESGMPKERFSAEFPKEGPSILRIQQVVRGDSAAYFCASSPLGEAGYTFGSGTRLTVV.

This clonotype was found many times. This CDR3 is CASSLEGNYNQPQHF. In nucleotides, the CDR3 is TGCGCCAGCAGCTTGGAGGGGAACTACAATCAGCCCCAGCATTTT. This chain joins TRBV5-1 and TRBJ1-5; TRBD1 might be the D (5 bases). This CDR3 is built from 15 residues. CDR1 and CDR2 from the germline V gene are SGHRS and YFSETQ. V lost 0 bases to trimming and J lost 3 bases, with 10 bases between them.

CDR3 DNA: TGTGCCAGCAGCAAACTAGCGGGGGTTAGCACAGATACGCAGTATTTT. Amino acids: CASSKLAGVSTDTQYF. This sequence joins TRBV11-2 and TRBJ2-3; 11 bases are shared with TRBD2. The CDR3 is 16 residues long. The V gene's germline CDR1 is SGHAT and CDR2 FQNNGV. The trim removed 5 bases at V and 0 bases at J, leaving 4 bases unmatched.

V usage is TRBV20-1 and J usage is TRBJ2-7; TRBD2 matches at 7 bases. CDR1 DFQATT and CDR2 SNEGSKA come from the germline V gene (reference sequence). Germline trimming cut 0 bases from V and 0 bases from J; bases unmatched to any gene: 11. The CDR3 loop spans 17 amino acids. CDR3 amino acids: CSARDPTGAGNSYEQYF. The CDR3 DNA follows: TGCAGTGCTAGAGACCCTACGGGAGCGGGGAACTCCTACGAGCAGTACTTC.

The chain carries TRBV29-1 and TRBJ2-1; 8 bases fit TRBD2. Germline V gives CDR1 SQVTM, CDR2 ANQGSEA. This CDR3 spans 14 amino acids. V shed 4 bases and J 2 bases; nucleotides not matched to a gene: 4. This CDR3 reads CSVGRGAAYNEQFF. CDR3 nucleotide sequence: TGCAGCGTTGGGCGGGGGGCAGCCTACAATGAGCAGTTCTTC.

The chain employs TRBV5-1 and TRBJ2-7, with D perhaps assigned TRBD1 or TRBD2 (5 bases each). Germline V lookup: CDR1 SGHRS, CDR2 YFSETQ. This CDR3 spans 14 amino acids. Trimming removed 2 bases from V and 2 bases from J, with 11 bases in between. This chain's CDR3 is CASSFEGSPYEQYF. The CDR3 nucleotides read TGCGCCAGCAGCTTTGAGGGGTCACCCTACGAGCAGTACTTC. Full variable domain (missing parts from reference TRBV5-1 and TRBJ2-7): KAGVTQTPRYLIKTRGQQVTLSCSPISGHRSVSWYQQTPGQGLQFLFEYFSETQRNKGNFPGRFSGRQFSNSRSEMNVSTLELGDSALYLCASSFEGSPYEQYFGPGTRLTVT.

This chain links TRBV11-3 with TRBJ2-5, with TRBD2 matching over 13 bases. The V gene end was trimmed by 4 bases and the J gene end by 0 bases; junction bases not matched to a gene: 2. CDR3 length equals 16 residues. Germline lookup yields CDR1 SGHNT and CDR2 YENEEA. CDR3 residues: CASSSTSGGDQETQYF. The CDR3, as DNA: TGTGCCAGCAGCTCAACTAGCGGGGGGGACCAAGAGACCCAGTACTTC.